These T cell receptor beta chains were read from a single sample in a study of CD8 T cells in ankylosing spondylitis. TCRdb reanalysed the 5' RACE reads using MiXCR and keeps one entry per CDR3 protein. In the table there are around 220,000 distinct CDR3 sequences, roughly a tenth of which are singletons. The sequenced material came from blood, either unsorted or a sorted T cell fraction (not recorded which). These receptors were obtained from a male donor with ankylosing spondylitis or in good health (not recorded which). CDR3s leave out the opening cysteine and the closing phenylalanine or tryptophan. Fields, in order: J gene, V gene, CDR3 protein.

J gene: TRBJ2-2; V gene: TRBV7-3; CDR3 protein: ASRRDGRTGELF
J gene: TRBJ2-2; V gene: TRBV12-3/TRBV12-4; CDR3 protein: ASSFLGANTGELF
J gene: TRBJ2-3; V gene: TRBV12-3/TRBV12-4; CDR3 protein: ASSLGAGPKGDTQY
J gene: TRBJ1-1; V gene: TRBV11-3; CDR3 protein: ASSYPDRGPGPNTEAF
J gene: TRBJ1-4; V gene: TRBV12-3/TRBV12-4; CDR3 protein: ASSFPGGNEKLF
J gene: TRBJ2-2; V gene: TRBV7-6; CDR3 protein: ASSLARIDTGELF
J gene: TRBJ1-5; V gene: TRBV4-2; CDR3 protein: ASSQVQGDNQPQH
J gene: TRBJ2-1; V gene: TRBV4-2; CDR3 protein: ASSQDQRGREQF
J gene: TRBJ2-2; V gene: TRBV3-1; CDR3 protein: ACSKETSGGASPDTGELF
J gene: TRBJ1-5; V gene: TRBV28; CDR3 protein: ASSLIGQPQH